This T cell receptor beta chain was observed in a study of cytomegalovirus exposure and HLA in healthy donors. General study points: Sequencing artifact likely explains a cluster of highly shared sequence variants.

PCR involved 60 Vbeta and 13 Jbeta primers. Measured with immunoSEQ multiplex PCR; TCRdb has only the in-frame clones, and not every one. Here the sample spans approximately 130,000 clones, about three quarters being singletons. CDR3 length: 11 amino acids. Trimming shortened V by 8 bases and J by 3 bases, and 9 bases separated the two germline ends. The germline V gene encodes CDR1 SQVTM and CDR2 ANQGSEA. As for this clone: Antigen: not known.

Sequencing was done on a sample of PBMCs. The V call is TRBV29-1, the J call TRBJ2-3; D unresolved. The clonotype comes from a man under 40 in good health and CMV-seronegative. CDR3: CSLELTDTQYF. The CDR3 region has the DNA TGCAGCCTGGAGCTAACAGATACGCAGTATTTT.